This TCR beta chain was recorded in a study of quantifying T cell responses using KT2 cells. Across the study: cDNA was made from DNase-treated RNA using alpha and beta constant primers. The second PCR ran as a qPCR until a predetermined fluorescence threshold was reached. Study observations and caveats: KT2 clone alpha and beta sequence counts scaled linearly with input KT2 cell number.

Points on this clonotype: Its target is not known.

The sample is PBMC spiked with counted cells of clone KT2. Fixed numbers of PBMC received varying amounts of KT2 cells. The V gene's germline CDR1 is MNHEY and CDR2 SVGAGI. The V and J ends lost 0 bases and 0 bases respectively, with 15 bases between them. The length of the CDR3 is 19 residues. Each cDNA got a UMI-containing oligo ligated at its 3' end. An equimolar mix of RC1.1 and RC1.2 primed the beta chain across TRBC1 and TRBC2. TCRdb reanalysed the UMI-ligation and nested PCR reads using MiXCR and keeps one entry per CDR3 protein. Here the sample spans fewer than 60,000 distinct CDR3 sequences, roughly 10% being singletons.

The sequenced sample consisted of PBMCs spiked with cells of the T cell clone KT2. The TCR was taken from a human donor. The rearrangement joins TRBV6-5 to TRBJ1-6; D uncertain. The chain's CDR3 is CASSYSGVGRSSYNSPLHF. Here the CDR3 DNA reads TGTGCCAGCAGTTACTCTGGGGTAGGGAGGAGCTCCTATAATTCACCCCTCCACTTT.